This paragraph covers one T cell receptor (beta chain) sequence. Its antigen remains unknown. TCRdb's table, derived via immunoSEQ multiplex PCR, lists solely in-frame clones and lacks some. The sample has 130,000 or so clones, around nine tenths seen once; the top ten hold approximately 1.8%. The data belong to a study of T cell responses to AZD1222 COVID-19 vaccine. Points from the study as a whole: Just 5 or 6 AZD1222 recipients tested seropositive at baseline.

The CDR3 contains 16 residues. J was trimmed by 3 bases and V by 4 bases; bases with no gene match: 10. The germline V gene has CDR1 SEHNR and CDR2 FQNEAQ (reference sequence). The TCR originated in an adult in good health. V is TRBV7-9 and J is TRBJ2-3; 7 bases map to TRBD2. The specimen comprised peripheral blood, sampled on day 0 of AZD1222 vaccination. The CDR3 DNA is TGTGCCAGCAGCTGGCTGGCGGGAGAGACGACAGATACGCAGTATTTT. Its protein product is CASSWLAGETTDTQYF. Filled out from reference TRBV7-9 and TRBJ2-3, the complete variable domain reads DTGVSQNPRHKITKRGQNVTFRCDPISEHNRLYWYRQTLGQGPEFLTYFQNEAQLEKSRLLSDRFSAERPKGSFSTLEIQRTEQGDSAMYLCASSWLAGETTDTQYFGPGTRLTVL.